The clone carrying this T cell receptor beta chain was counted many times. The antigen remains undetermined. Every sampled donor was Caucasian and healthy. The germline V gene has CDR1 SGHTA and CDR2 FQGNSA. The CDR3 runs to 16 residues. The V gene end was trimmed by 6 bases and the J gene end by 8 bases; junction bases not matched to a gene: 14. The record originates from a study of identical twins. MiXCR, applied by TCRdb to the 5' RACE reads, yields one record per CDR3 protein. This table holds 270,000 or so distinct CDR3 sequences, about 8.3% found once. General observations from the study: Insertions were reduced in abundant cord blood beta clonotypes but not in memory repertoires.

These data were also reused for a study on yellow fever vaccine responses in identical twins.

The sequenced material came from CD8+ T cells sorted from blood. The source of this sequence is a young woman in good health. The gene calls are TRBV7-2 and TRBJ2-1; 9 bases are shared with TRBD2. The CDR3 sequence: CASSGGLASGIDEQFF. Here the CDR3 DNA reads TGTGCCAGCAGTGGCGGTCTGGCTAGCGGGATCGATGAGCAGTTCTTC.